The 31 T cell receptor beta chains reported below all come from one sample, sequenced in a study of T cell repertoires in cytomegalovirus infection. Each CDR3 protein is one row after TCRdb ran MiXCR on the reads. The data show 130,000 or so distinct CDR3 sequences, 6.5% seen once. Source material: PBMCs. The receptors were gathered from a human donor in good health (CMV status not recorded). Some clones in this sample may be carry-over from other donors' samples.

This clonotype was found many times. This chain joins TRBV7-2 and TRBJ2-3; D assignment may be TRBD1 or TRBD2 (5 bases each). The CDR3 sequence is 15 residues long. The V end was cut by 0 bases, the J end by 0 bases, with 7 bases between. Per germline, CDR1 SGHTA and CDR2 FQGNSA. CDR3 sequence reads: CASSLAGPSTDTQYF. The CDR3, as DNA: TGTGCCAGCAGCTTAGCGGGACCTAGCACAGATACGCAGTATTTT.

The chain employs TRBV20-1 and TRBJ1-4; D is unresolved. The CDR3 length is 13 residues. Looked up from germline, CDR1 is DFQATT and CDR2 is SNEGSKA (reference sequence). The germline V and J ends were trimmed by 6 bases and 4 bases, with 12 bases remaining between them. CDR3 amino acids: CSAGVVINEKLFF. Here the CDR3 DNA reads TGCAGTGCGGGAGTGGTGATTAATGAAAAACTGTTTTTT.

There are a few counts of this clonotype. The V call is TRBV5-1, the J call TRBJ2-3; no clear D gene. Germline CDR1 reads SGHRS; CDR2 reads YFSETQ. Trimming left V 0 bases short and J 2 bases short, with 13 bases between. The CDR3 runs to 16 residues. Written as DNA, the CDR3 is TGCGCCAGCAGCTTGGAGGGCAGGCCTTTCACAGATACGCAGTATTTT. Translating gives CASSLEGRPFTDTQYF.

The chain is built from TRBV9 and TRBJ2-3; perhaps TRBD2 as D (6 bases). The CDR3 contains 16 residues. Germline CDR1 SGDLS, CDR2 YYNGEE. V lost 0 bases to trimming and J lost 8 bases, with 19 bases between them. CDR3 sequence (DNA): TGTGCCAGCAGCGTAGCAGGAGGGCGGGATGGTGTTACGCAGTATTTT. This sequence encodes CASSVAGGRDGVTQYF. The full variable domain, its missing parts supplied by reference TRBV9 and TRBJ2-3, is DSGVTQTPKHLITATGQRVTLRCSPRSGDLSVYWYQQSLDQGLQFLIQYYNGEERAKGNILERFSAQQFPDLHSELNLSSLELGDSALYFCASSVAGGRDGVTQYFGPGTRLTVL.

The chain uses TRBV18 and TRBJ1-5; D remains unclear. Germline assignment: CDR1 KGHSH and CDR2 LQKENI. The V end lost 2 bases, the J end lost 3 bases, and 11 bases lay between the germline ends. The CDR3 extends over 15 amino acids. The CDR3 reads CASSPGGGNNQPQHF. The CDR3 nucleotides read TGTGCCAGCTCACCAGGCGGAGGTAACAATCAGCCCCAGCATTTT.

This clonotype has at least ten counts. This sequence joins TRBV6-2 or TRBV6-3 and TRBJ1-2; 7 nucleotides match TRBD1. V shed 7 bases, J shed 7 bases, and the junction held 9 bases outside the gene matches. Per germline, CDR1 MNHEY and CDR2 SVGEGT. This CDR3 has 13 residues. The CDR3 here is CASKLTGAIGYTF. DNA for the CDR3: TGTGCCAGCAAGTTAACAGGGGCAATTGGCTACACCTTC.

At least ten counts were recorded for this clonotype. The chain employs TRBV6-5 and TRBJ1-2; 7 nucleotides align to TRBD1. The germline V gene encodes CDR1 MNHEY and CDR2 SVGAGI. This CDR3 is built from 14 residues. V was pared by 2 bases and J by 8 bases, with 8 bases of the junction left unmatched. CDR3 amino acids: CASSYGRRGQGYTF. DNA of the CDR3: TGTGCCAGCAGTTACGGACGGAGGGGACAGGGCTACACCTTC.

This clonotype came up many times. This rearrangement joins TRBV29-1 to TRBJ1-2, with D unresolved. Trimming shortened V by 6 bases and J by 8 bases, and 16 bases separated the two germline ends. This CDR3 has 12 amino acids. Germline V gene lookup returns CDR1 SQVTM and CDR2 ANQGSEA. CDR3 sequence (DNA): TGCAGCGTACCTCTGTCAGCGCAAGGCTACACCTTC. Amino acids: CSVPLSAQGYTF.

The table lists this clonotype with many counts. The chain links TRBV7-9 to TRBJ1-1; 9 bases are shared with TRBD1. CDR3 length equals 16 residues. Germline V gene lookup returns CDR1 SEHNR and CDR2 FQNEAQ (reference sequence). The V gene end was trimmed by 4 bases and the J gene end by 1 base; junction bases not matched to a gene: 7. The CDR3 nucleotides are TGTGCCAGCAGCTCTGTAGACAGGGGGAAGAACACTGAAGCTTTCTTT. Translating it yields CASSSVDRGKNTEAFF.

A remark on this clonotype: A much larger clone lies a single base off, so this may be a read error. The chain joins TRBV2 to TRBJ2-7, with D tentatively TRBD1 (5 bases). This CDR3 has 15 amino acids. Germline CDR1 is SNHLY and CDR2 is FYNNEI. Trimming removed 6 bases from V and 3 bases from J, with 18 bases in between. CDR3 nucleotide sequence: TGTGCCAGCAGCAAAGCTGGACAAGTACACTACGAGCAGTACTTC. Protein product: CASSKAGQVHYEQYF.

This clonotype has more than one count but fewer than ten. The rearrangement uses TRBV6-5 and TRBJ2-7, with D perhaps matching TRBD2 (5 bases). V shed 2 bases and J shed 7 bases, with 9 bases lying between them. Looked up from germline, CDR1 is MNHEY and CDR2 is SVGAGI. This CDR3 has 12 amino acids. CDR3 DNA sequence: TGTGCCAGCAGTTACAGGGCGGGTGAGCAGTACTTC. This encodes CASSYRAGEQYF.

The chain couples TRBV6-4 to TRBJ2-3, with D possibly being TRBD2 (6 bases). In germline, CDR1 is MRHNA, CDR2 SNTAGT. Trimming shortened V by 2 bases and J by 7 bases, and 13 bases separated the two germline ends. The CDR3 covers 14 residues. The CDR3 spells CASSDPSRGNTQYF. CDR3 nucleotides: TGTGCCAGCAGTGACCCGTCCCGGGGGAATACGCAGTATTTT.

This clonotype appeared a few times. V usage is TRBV18 and J usage is TRBJ1-5; the match to TRBD1 covers 7 bases. V trimming: 3 bases; J trimming: 7 bases; junction bases outside the gene matches: 9. Germline lookup yields CDR1 KGHSH and CDR2 LQKENI. This CDR3 is built from 15 residues. CDR3 in amino acids: CASSPGTGVGQPQHF. DNA of the CDR3: TGTGCCAGCTCACCCGGTACAGGGGTCGGCCAGCCCCAGCATTTT.

Many counts were recorded for this clonotype. The chain joins TRBV7-9 to TRBJ2-5; TRBD2 aligns across 7 bases. The germline V gene has CDR1 SEHNR and CDR2 FQNEAQ (reference sequence). CDR3 length equals 14 residues. V was clipped by 7 bases and J by 2 bases; unmatched bases: 7. The CDR3 DNA reads as TGTGCCAGCACCCTAGGACTAGGACAAGAGACCCAGTACTTC. Amino acid sequence: CASTLGLGQETQYF.

The chain uses TRBV20-1 and TRBJ1-4; no reliable D call. The CDR3 consists of 14 residues. Trimming left V 0 bases short and J 6 bases short, with 11 bases between. CDR1 is DFQATT and CDR2 is SNEGSKA in the germline V gene (reference sequence). CDR3: CSARDWVLDEKLFF. CDR3 sequence (DNA): TGCAGTGCTAGAGATTGGGTACTCGATGAAAAACTGTTTTTT.

This clonotype has ten or more counts. This rearrangement joins TRBV7-8 to TRBJ2-1; D is undetermined. V was pared by 1 base and J by 5 bases, with 12 bases between. The CDR3 has 15 amino acids. The germline CDR1 and CDR2 sequences are SGHVS and FQNEAQ. CDR3 nucleotide sequence: TGTGCCAGCAGCTTAGTGGGCCGGGCAAACAATGAGCAGTTCTTC. The encoded protein is CASSLVGRANNEQFF. Full variable domain (outside the CDR3, taken from reference TRBV7-8 and TRBJ2-1): GAGVSQSPRYKVAKRGQDVALRCDPISGHVSLFWYQQALGQGPEFLTYFQNEAQLDKSGLPSDRFFAERPEGSVSTLKIQRTQQEDSAVYLCASSLVGRANNEQFFGPGTRLTVL.

This clonotype was seen repeatedly, ten times or more. The V and J genes are TRBV2 and TRBJ2-7; D remains unclear. From germline, CDR1 is SNHLY and CDR2 FYNNEI. Trimming stripped 7 bases from V and 3 bases from J, with 13 bases between. CDR3 length equals 13 residues. CDR3: CASIVTPNYEQYF. In DNA form, the CDR3 reads TGTGCCAGCATTGTGACACCTAACTACGAGCAGTACTTC.

This clonotype was seen repeatedly, ten times or more. In nucleotides, the CDR3 is TGTGCCAGCAGCAAAGAGGGTAGCGGGGGGTTCGACAATGAGCAGTTCTTC. The encoded protein is CASSKEGSGGFDNEQFF. The chain has TRBV7-2 and TRBJ2-1; 10 bases agree with TRBD2. V lost 5 bases, J lost 5 bases, and 12 bases stayed unmatched. Germline CDR1 is SGHTA and CDR2 is FQGNSA. This CDR3 region has 17 residues.

This clonotype was seen repeatedly, ten times or more. The chain uses TRBV6-2 or TRBV6-3 and TRBJ1-1, with 7 bases lining up with TRBD1. Germline CDR1 is MNHEY and CDR2 is SVGEGT. J gave up 3 bases and V 0 bases, and 10 bases lay outside the gene matches. The CDR3 has 17 amino acids. The CDR3: CASSYSLPGQSYTEAFF. DNA of the CDR3: TGTGCCAGCAGTTACTCGTTGCCGGGACAGAGTTACACTGAAGCTTTCTTT.

This chain joins TRBV23-1 and TRBJ1-2; D is uncertain. TRBV23-1 is classed as an ORF, of uncertain function. The CDR3 loop spans 14 amino acids. Trimming removed 1 base from V and 4 bases from J, with 10 bases in between. DNA for the CDR3: TGCGCCAGCAGTCAATGGGAAGGTCGCTATGGCTACACCTTC. This sequence encodes CASSQWEGRYGYTF.

This rearrangement joins TRBV5-4 to TRBJ2-5; D is perhaps TRBD1 or TRBD2 (5 bases each). The CDR3 totals 15 residues. With 4 bases removed from V and 5 bases from J, the gap between germline ends came to 18 bases. Looked up from germline, CDR1 is SGHNT and CDR2 is YYREEE (reference sequence). The chain's CDR3 is CASSLRRDPTETQYF. CDR3 bases: TGTGCCAGCAGCCTACGCCGGGACCCGACGGAGACCCAGTACTTC. The full variable domain, in which reference TRBV5-4 and TRBJ2-5 provide the parts outside the CDR3, is ETGVTQSPTHLIKTRGQQVTLRCSSQSGHNTVSWYQQALGQGPQFIFQYYREEENGRGNFPPRFSGLQFPNYSSELNVNALELDDSALYLCASSLRRDPTETQYFGPGTRLLVL.

This clonotype occurred many times. The chain combines TRBV7-9 with TRBJ1-2, with a possible D match to TRBD1 (5 bases). The CDR3 sequence is 15 residues long. The germline V and J ends were trimmed by 4 bases and 2 bases, with 14 bases remaining between them. In germline, CDR1 is SEHNR, CDR2 FQNEAQ (reference sequence). CDR3 nucleotide sequence: TGTGCCAGCAGCTCCGCCGGGGGTGCGAACTATGGCTACACCTTC. Its translation: CASSSAGGANYGYTF. Full variable domain (rest looked up from reference TRBV7-9 and TRBJ1-2): DTGVSQNPRHKITKRGQNVTFRCDPISEHNRLYWYRQTLGQGPEFLTYFQNEAQLEKSRLLSDRFSAERPKGSFSTLEIQRTEQGDSAMYLCASSSAGGANYGYTFGSGTRLTVV.

This clonotype came up many times. This chain uses TRBV5-8 with TRBJ2-1; D may be TRBD1 or TRBD2 (5 bases each). The CDR3 length is 15 residues. V dropped 2 bases and J dropped 8 bases, with 17 bases sitting between them. Germline loops: CDR1 SGHTS, CDR2 YDEGEE. The CDR3 DNA reads as TGTGCCAGCAGCTTTCGGACACTAGGTTCCGATGAGCAGTTCTTC. This codes for CASSFRTLGSDEQFF.

Comment on this clonotype: A junction end diverges from the germline sequence, so it may reflect a read error. This chain joins TRBV20-1 and TRBJ2-5; 9 bases are a match to TRBD1. The germline V gene encodes CDR1 DFQATT and CDR2 SNEGSKA (reference sequence). The CDR3 consists of 14 residues. CDR3 in amino acids: CSATGDRVWENQYF. The CDR3 nucleotides read TGCAGTGCCACCGGGGACAGGGTATGGGAGAACCAGTACTTC.

Many counts were recorded for this clonotype. The rearrangement links TRBV7-2 to TRBJ2-1; no clear D gene. The V and J ends lost 1 base and 11 bases respectively, with 12 bases between them. Per germline, CDR1 SGHTA and CDR2 FQGNSA. The CDR3 totals 13 residues. DNA for the CDR3: TGTGCCAGCAGCTTAGTACCCGAATTAAAGCAGTTCTTC. It specifies CASSLVPELKQFF.

This clonotype was seen repeatedly, ten times or more. V usage is TRBV6-1 and J usage is TRBJ2-7, with TRBD2 as a possible D gene (5 bases). The ends were cut back, 4 bases at V and 3 bases at J, with 13 bases in the middle. This CDR3 contains 14 residues. The V gene's germline CDR1 is MNHNS and CDR2 SASEGT. As DNA, the CDR3 is TGTGCCAGCAGTGGGAGCGGTCCCGTCTACGAGCAGTACTTC. It specifies CASSGSGPVYEQYF.

This clonotype has at least ten counts. CDR3 bases: TGCGCCAGTGAGACAGGGACCATCGCGAACACCGGGGAGCTGTTTTTT. Residues: CASETGTIANTGELFF. This chain connects TRBV5-1 to TRBJ2-2, with 7 bases that match TRBD1. This CDR3 comprises 16 residues. Trimming cost V 8 bases and J 0 bases; bases outside gene matches: 10. Germline V gene sequence: CDR1 SGHRS, CDR2 YFSETQ.

This clonotype was picked up a small number of times. V usage is TRBV20-1 and J usage is TRBJ1-6; perhaps TRBD1 as D (6 bases). CDR1 is DFQATT and CDR2 is SNEGSKA in the germline V gene (reference sequence). CDR3 length equals 12 residues. CDR3 DNA: TGCAGCCAACAGGGTCGGAGTTCACCCCTCCACTTT. This encodes CSQQGRSSPLHF.

At least ten counts were recorded for this clonotype. This chain connects TRBV6-1 to TRBJ2-5; 12 nucleotides line up with TRBD2. The CDR3 spans 16 residues. CDR1 and CDR2 from the germline V gene are MNHNS and SASEGT. V shed 5 bases, J shed 1 base, and the junction held 5 bases outside the gene matches. The CDR3: CASSFLAGGPQETQYF. The CDR3 DNA reads as TGTGCCAGCAGTTTTCTAGCGGGGGGGCCCCAAGAGACCCAGTACTTC.

This clonotype has ten or more counts. This sequence joins TRBV6-2 or TRBV6-3 and TRBJ2-3; D remains ambiguous. The CDR3 runs 17 residues. The V and J ends lost 2 bases and 5 bases respectively, with 20 bases between them. Per the germline V gene, CDR1 is MNHEY and CDR2 is SVGEGT. The CDR3 nucleotides read TGTGCCAGCAGTTACCCGACTGGGCGCCGGATAGGAGATACGCAGTATTTT. Translating gives CASSYPTGRRIGDTQYF.

This clonotype occurred many times. Here the CDR3 DNA reads TGCAGTGCTATTAGACAGGGTATGGGTCAGCCCCAGCATTTT. Amino acid sequence: CSAIRQGMGQPQHF. This rearrangement joins TRBV20-1 to TRBJ1-5, with 7 bases fitting TRBD1. The CDR3 has 14 amino acids. The J segment lost 6 bases and the V segment lost 4 bases, leaving 9 bases of the junction unmatched. Germline V gene sequence: CDR1 DFQATT, CDR2 SNEGSKA (reference sequence).